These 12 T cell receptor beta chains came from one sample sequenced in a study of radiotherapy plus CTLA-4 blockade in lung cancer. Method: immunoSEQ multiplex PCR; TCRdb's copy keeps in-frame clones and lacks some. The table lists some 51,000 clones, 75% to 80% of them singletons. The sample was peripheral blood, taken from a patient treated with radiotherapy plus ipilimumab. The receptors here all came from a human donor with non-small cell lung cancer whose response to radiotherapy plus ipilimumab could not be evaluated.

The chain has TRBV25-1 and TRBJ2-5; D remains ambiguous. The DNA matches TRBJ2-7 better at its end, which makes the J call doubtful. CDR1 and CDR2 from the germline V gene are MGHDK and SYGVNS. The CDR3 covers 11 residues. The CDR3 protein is CASAANSEQYF. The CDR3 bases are TGTGCCAGTGCGGCGAACTCCGAGCAGTACTTC.

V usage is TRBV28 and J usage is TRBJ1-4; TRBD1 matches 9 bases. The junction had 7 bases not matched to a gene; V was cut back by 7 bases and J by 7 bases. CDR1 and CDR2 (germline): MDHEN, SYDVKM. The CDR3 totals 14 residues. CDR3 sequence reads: CASIHGTGSEKLFF. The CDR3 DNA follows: TGTGCCAGCATTCACGGGACAGGGTCTGAAAAACTGTTTTTT.

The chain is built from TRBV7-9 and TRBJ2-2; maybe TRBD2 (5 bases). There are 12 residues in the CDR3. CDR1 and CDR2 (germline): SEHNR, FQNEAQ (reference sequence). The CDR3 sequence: CVFSGSTGELFF. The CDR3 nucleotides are TGTGTGTTTAGTGGGAGCACCGGGGAGCTGTTTTTT.

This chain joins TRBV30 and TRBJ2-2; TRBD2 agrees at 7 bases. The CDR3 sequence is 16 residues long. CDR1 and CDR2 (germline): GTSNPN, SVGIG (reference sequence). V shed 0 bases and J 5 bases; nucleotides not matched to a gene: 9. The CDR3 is CAWSVAGTTWTGELFF. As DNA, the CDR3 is TGTGCCTGGAGTGTAGCCGGGACTACCTGGACCGGGGAGCTGTTTTTT.

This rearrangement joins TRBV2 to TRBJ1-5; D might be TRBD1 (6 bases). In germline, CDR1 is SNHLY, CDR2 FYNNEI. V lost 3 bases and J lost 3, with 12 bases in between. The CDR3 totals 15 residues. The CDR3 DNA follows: TGTGCCAGCAGTGAGGTCCACAGGGTCAATCAGCCCCAGCATTTT. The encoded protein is CASSEVHRVNQPQHF.

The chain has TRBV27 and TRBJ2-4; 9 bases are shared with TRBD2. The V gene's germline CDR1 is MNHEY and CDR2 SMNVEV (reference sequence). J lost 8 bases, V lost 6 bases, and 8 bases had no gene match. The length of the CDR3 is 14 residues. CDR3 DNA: TGTGCCAGCAGGACTCCAGGACTAGCGTACATTCAGTACTTC. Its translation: CASRTPGLAYIQYF.

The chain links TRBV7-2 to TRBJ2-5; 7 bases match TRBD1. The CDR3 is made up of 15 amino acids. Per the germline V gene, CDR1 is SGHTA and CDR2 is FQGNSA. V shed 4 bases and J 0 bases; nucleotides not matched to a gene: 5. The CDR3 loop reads CASSWDRTYQETQYF. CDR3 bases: TGTGCCAGCAGCTGGGACAGAACGTACCAAGAGACCCAGTACTTC. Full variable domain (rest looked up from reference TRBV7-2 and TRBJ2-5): GAGVSQSPSNKVTEKGKDVELRCDPISGHTALYWYRQSLGQGLEFLIYFQGNSAPDKSGLPSDRFSAERTGGSVSTLTIQRTQQEDSAVYLCASSWDRTYQETQYFGPGTRLLVL.

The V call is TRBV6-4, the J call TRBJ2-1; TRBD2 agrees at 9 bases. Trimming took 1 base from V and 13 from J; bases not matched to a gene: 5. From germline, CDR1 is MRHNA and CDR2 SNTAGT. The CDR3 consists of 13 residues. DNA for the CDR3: TGTGCCAGCAGTGACTTACTAGCGGGCATACAGTTCTTC. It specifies CASSDLLAGIQFF.

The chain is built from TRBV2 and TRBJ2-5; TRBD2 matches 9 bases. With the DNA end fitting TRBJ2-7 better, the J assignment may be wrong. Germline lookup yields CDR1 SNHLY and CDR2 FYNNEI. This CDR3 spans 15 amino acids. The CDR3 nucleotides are TGTGCCAGCAGTGAACGGACTAGCGTAGGCCACGAGCAGTACTTC. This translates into CASSERTSVGHEQYF.

CDR3 in DNA: TGTGCCACCCCCAGGGGGCAGGGGAGATACGAGCAGTACTTC. Translated: CATPRGQGRYEQYF. The gene calls are TRBV10-3 and TRBJ2-7; 8 bases are shared with TRBD1. This CDR3 is 14 amino acids long. Losses at the gene ends were 10 bases for V and 4 bases for J; bases not matched to a gene: 12. The germline V gene has CDR1 ENHRY and CDR2 SYGVKD.

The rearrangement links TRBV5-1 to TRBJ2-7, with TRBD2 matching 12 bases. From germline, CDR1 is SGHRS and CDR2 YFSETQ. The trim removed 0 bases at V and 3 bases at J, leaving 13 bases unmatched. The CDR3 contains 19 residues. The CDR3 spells CASSLAGRGLAGGNYEQYF. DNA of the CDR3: TGCGCCAGCAGCTTGGCCGGTCGGGGTCTAGCGGGAGGGAACTACGAGCAGTACTTC.

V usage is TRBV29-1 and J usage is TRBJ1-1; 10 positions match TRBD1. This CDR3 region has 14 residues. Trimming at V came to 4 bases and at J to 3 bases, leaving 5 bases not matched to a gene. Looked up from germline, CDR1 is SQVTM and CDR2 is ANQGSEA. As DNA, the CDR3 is TGCAGCGTTGTGTTGGGACAGGGGTACACTGAAGCTTTCTTT. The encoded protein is CSVVLGQGYTEAFF. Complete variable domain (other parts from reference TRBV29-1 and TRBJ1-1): SAVISQKPSRDICQRGTSLTIQCQVDSQVTMMFWYRQQPGQSLTLIATANQGSEATYESGFVIDKFPISRPNLTFSTLTVSNMSPEDSSIYLCSVVLGQGYTEAFFGQGTRLTVV.